This T cell receptor beta chain derives from a study of regulatory T cells in long-lasting Graves disease. This clonotype has ten or more counts. Construction of the TCR beta libraries employed iRepertoire HTBI primers in conjunction with Arm-PCR of CDR3 regions. TCRdb fed the multiplex PCR reads into MiXCR, producing one record per CDR3 protein. The table has about 430,000 distinct CDR3 sequences, over 12% seen once. V dropped 0 bases and J dropped 3 bases, with 9 bases sitting between them. Germline V gene sequence: CDR1 GTSNPN, CDR2 SVGIG (reference sequence). CDR3 length equals 13 residues. Time point denoted: newly diagnosed GD, antithyroid drugs for less than 3 months. PBMC RNA served as the TCR library source. The same data also contributed to another study, on T cells in Graves' hyperthyroidism and ophthalmopathy. Per that paper: These patients, aged 18 to 65, had recently diagnosed hyperthyroidism lasting under 2 months. A set of HTBI primers served as the primers for a first-round RT-PCR of the TCR CDR3. By a 13 V-J model, ophthalmopathy was set apart from stable hyperthyroidism.

The receptor was derived from a woman aged 40 to 50 with Graves disease. Source: peripheral blood mononuclear cells (PBMCs), taken at new diagnosis, from a patient treated with antithyroid drugs. This chain connects TRBV30 to TRBJ2-7; TRBD1 might be the D (5 bases). CDR3 sequence reads: CAWSVGQYYEQYF. The CDR3 nucleotides are TGTGCCTGGAGTGTGGGGCAGTACTACGAGCAGTACTTC. Combining the CDR3 with reference TRBV30 and TRBJ2-7 gives the whole variable domain SQTIHQWPATLVQPVGSPLSLECTVEGTSNPNLYWYRQAAGRGLQLLFYSVGIGQISSEVPQNLSASRPQDRQFILSSKKLLLSDSGFYLCAWSVGQYYEQYFGPGTRLTVT.